This TCR beta chain was captured in a study of blood T cell repertoires in COVID-19. Study-wide background: Sources were T cells, B-cell-depleted T cells, or PBMCs; the material itself was cDNA or gDNA.

The CDR3 loop spans 17 amino acids. J gave up 4 bases and V 3 bases, and 10 bases lay outside the gene matches. Germline V gives CDR1 KGHSH, CDR2 LQKENI. Those enrolled in Seattle joined during active infection and were followed longitudinally afterward. Only in-frame clones appear in the TCRdb table, and some are missing; sequencing was by immunoSEQ multiplex PCR. The sample consists of about 270,000 clones, roughly 90% of them appearing once. The chain combines TRBV18 with TRBJ1-5, with 9 bases fitting TRBD1. This clonotype was obtained from a woman in her 30s with COVID-19, enrolled during active disease. Sequencing used peripheral blood. Written as DNA, the CDR3 is TGTGCCAGCTCACCGGTACCCGGGACAGGGTCAAATCAGCCCCAGCATTTT. This sequence encodes CASSPVPGTGSNQPQHF.